The entry that follows covers one TCR beta chain sequence. The data belong to a study of blood T cell repertoires in COVID-19. Study as a whole: Samples of COVID-19 (acute and convalescent) were obtained from the United States, Italy and Spain. T cells, B-cell-depleted T cells, or PBMCs supplied cDNA or gDNA.

The length of the CDR3 is 13 residues. The V gene's germline CDR1 is MDHEN and CDR2 SYDVKM. Trimming took 6 bases from V and 7 from J, leaving 13 bases between them. Followed over time, Seattle patients had been enrolled while infection was active. Original processing notes: For nucleated cells, counts were estimated from reference gene primer amplification. Using immunoSEQ multiplex PCR, the repertoire was profiled, and TCRdb retains in-frame clones only, with some absent. The V and J calls and clone size were taken over from that table, and D and trimming were inferred from the DNA. The data contain 100,000 to 150,000 clones, more than 70% of them seen just once; the ten biggest clones take up around 3.2%.

This TCR was sampled from a woman of 80 years or more with COVID-19, enrolled during active disease. The sequenced sample consisted of peripheral blood. The chain uses TRBV28 and TRBJ1-5; D might be TRBD1 (6 bases). Here the CDR3 DNA reads TGTGCCAGCAGGGCTACAGGGAAACAGCCCCAGCATTTT. Encoded protein: CASRATGKQPQHF.